This T cell receptor (beta chain) appears in the sequencing data of a study of T cells expressing NK-cell markers. Study summary: The authors derived TCR beta repertoires from sorted CD3+CD56+NKG2C+, CD3+CD56+NKG2C- and CD3+CD56-NKG2C+ T cells. Study-wide findings and caveats: Dominant NKG2C+ clonotypes made up about 1.0-7.5% of CD8+ T cells in 5 or 6 donors.

TCRdb derives one entry per CDR3 protein from the 5' RACE reads, leaving out DNA. The record lists roughly 350,000 distinct CDR3 sequences, of which the ten most abundant hold 5% to 5.5%. Note on this clonotype: The antigen remains undetermined.

The sequence derives from a man between 18 and 69 years old in good health. The sample taken for sequencing was blood T cells: a sorted CD56 or NKG2C T cell subset, CD4+ or CD8+ T cells, or bulk PBMC T cells (not recorded which).

This CDR3 is CASSLMKGNYGYTF. The genes are TRBV7-2 and TRBJ1-2; the D gene TCRdb calls, TRBD1, cannot be checked with no DNA. The CDR3 has 14 amino acids. Germline lookup yields CDR1 SGHTA and CDR2 FQGNSA.